The present TCR beta chain was sequenced within a study of TIL therapy for anti-PD-1-resistant metastatic lung cancer. Looking at the study overall: Most patients had lung adenocarcinoma.

Germline V gene sequence: CDR1 SGHRS, CDR2 YFSETQ. CDR3 length: 12 amino acids. The V and J ends lost 1 base and 6 bases respectively, with 6 bases between them. Sequencing used immunoSEQ v3. Profiled with immunoSEQ multiplex PCR; TCRdb holds only in-frame clones, not every one. The repertoire holds approximately 16,000 clones, with 86% as singletons. Time point denoted: pre-treatment sample, taken before nivolumab and TIL therapy. This material consisted of blood, taken at baseline. The TCR sequence derives from a person between 25 and 79 years old with non-small cell lung cancer. This chain connects TRBV5-1 to TRBJ2-3, with D unresolved. The CDR3 here is CASSLNWDTQYF. Here the CDR3 DNA reads TGCGCCAGCAGCTTGAACTGGGATACGCAGTATTTT.